The entry below gives a single T cell receptor beta chain sequence along with its context. Its antigen remains unidentified. This record comes from a study of CD8 T cells in ankylosing spondylitis. This CDR3 region has 15 residues. The germline V gene encodes CDR1 SGHNT and CDR2 YYREEE (reference sequence). Between the trimmed V and J ends, which lost 4 bases and 1 base, there was a span of 12 bases. Points from the study as a whole: Typical of ankylosing spondylitis blood, it appeared, was a TCR beta motif of under 10 highly homologous variants. As reported, disease-linked clones showed significant enrichment in matched ankylosing spondylitis synovial fluid.

TCRdb reprocessed the 5' RACE reads via MiXCR and lists one record per CDR3 protein. This table has about 66,000 distinct CDR3 sequences, roughly 6.2% appearing once. The V call is TRBV5-4, the J call TRBJ2-1; a possible D gene is TRBD2 (5 bases). The source of this sequence is a male donor with ankylosing spondylitis. The specimen sequenced was synovial fluid, either unsorted or a sorted T cell fraction (not recorded which). The CDR3 DNA follows: TGTGCCAGCAGCCCCGGTGGAGGTTCCTACAATGAGCAGTTCTTC. It codes for CASSPGGGSYNEQFF. The entire variable domain, with the rest obtained from reference TRBV5-4 and TRBJ2-1, is as follows: ETGVTQSPTHLIKTRGQQVTLRCSSQSGHNTVSWYQQALGQGPQFIFQYYREEENGRGNFPPRFSGLQFPNYSSELNVNALELDDSALYLCASSPGGGSYNEQFFGPGTRLTVL.